This TCR beta chain was captured by sequencing in a study of T-cell reconstitution after alpha-beta-depleted transplantation in children. Study-wide points: Roughly two months post-transplant, alpha-beta T cells reportedly originated from several hundred graft clones that had expanded. It was newly produced T cells that mostly accounted for T-cell counts and diversity one year after transplant. Some patients' high day-60 TCRbeta diversity was attributed to recipient cells surviving conditioning.

Germline lookup yields CDR1 MNHEY and CDR2 SVGEGT. This CDR3 region has 15 residues. Trimming stripped 6 bases from V and 0 bases from J, with 12 bases between. Unique molecular identifiers featured in how the TCRbeta library was prepared. MiXCR was run by TCRdb on the PCR reads, yielding one entry per CDR3 protein. The table has roughly 490,000 distinct CDR3 sequences, about an eighth seen once. On this clonotype itself: Its target is not known.

The sequence came from a female patient aged 2-15 years who had a stem cell transplant for aplastic anemia, so the T cells may come from the graft donor. The input for sequencing was PBMCs, mostly from graft donor cells, taken 180 days after TCRalphabeta/CD19-depleted stem cell transplant. J is TRBJ1-5 and V is TRBV6-2 or TRBV6-3; D unclear. The CDR3 DNA is TGTGCCAGCAGCCGCCCCTTCTCTAGCAATCAGCCCCAGCATTTT. Its translation: CASSRPFSSNQPQHF.